This TCR beta chain was sequenced for a study of blood T cell repertoires in COVID-19. Turning to the study itself: Acute and convalescent COVID-19 samples came from the United States, Italy and Spain. Nucleic acid was either cDNA or gDNA, and it came from T cells, B-cell-depleted T cells, or PBMCs.

CDR3 length: 15 residues. With 2 bases clipped from V and 2 bases from J, the junction kept 2 bases outside the gene matches. Germline V CDR1 and CDR2: MNHEY, SVGEGT. Some clones are missing from TCRdb's copy, which holds only in-frame ones; the method was immunoSEQ multiplex PCR. This table holds 130,000 or so clones, about four fifths found once. This TCR derives from a human donor in a cohort sampled during active COVID-19. Sequencing was done on a sample of peripheral blood. This sequence joins TRBV6-2 or TRBV6-3 and TRBJ1-5; TRBD1 matches 8 bases. CDR3 nucleotide sequence: TGTGCCAGCAGTTACGACAGGGGCGGCAATCAGCCCCAGCATTTT. Protein: CASSYDRGGNQPQHF.